One T cell receptor beta chain is described in this entry. A sample-barcoded 5' primer and a J-beta primer mix were used in a second PCR of roughly 7 to 12 cycles. TCRdb fed the 5' RACE reads into MiXCR, producing one record per CDR3 protein. The sample yields fewer than 2 million distinct CDR3 sequences, about 39% seen once. This entry is derived from a study of blood T cells in healthy people across ages. The germline V gene has CDR1 PRHDT and CDR2 FYEKMQ (reference sequence). V lost 4 bases, J lost 2 bases, and 17 bases lay in between. This CDR3 is built from 16 residues. The sample comprised blood. The TCR comes from a human donor in good health. The genes are TRBV13 and TRBJ2-5; D is unclear. This CDR3 reads CASSSSPYSYQETQYF. Written as DNA, the CDR3 is TGTGCCAGCAGCTCCTCGCCTTACAGTTATCAAGAGACCCAGTACTTC.